The T cell receptor delta chain under discussion was sequenced for a study of γδ T cells in repeated Plasmodium falciparum infection. For the study at large: Age- and gender-matched Australian children served as comparison for malaria-exposed Malian children. Malaria-naive adults were infected with P. falciparum NF54 four times over roughly 640 days.

TCRdb reanalysed the multiplex PCR reads via CATT. This sample yields 50,000 or so delta-chain clones, of which around 1.6% are seen a single time; 8.6% belongs to the top ten. Details on this clone: Its matching antigen is unknown. A read error is possible here, since a much larger clone lies one base away.

Study-level points and caveats: In Vdelta2-negative, largely Vdelta1+, gammadelta repertoires, repeated controlled infections appeared to drive clonal selection waves. Malian children's Vdelta2-negative repertoires appeared more expanded and less diverse than Australians'.

Flow sorting of PBMC yielded separate Vgamma9/Vdelta2+ and Vdelta2-negative gammadelta T cell populations for bulk repertoire analysis. V lost 5 bases and J lost 6, with 16 bases in between. Per germline, CDR1 TSWWSYY and CDR2 QGS. This CDR3 is 14 amino acids long. The receptor's source is a pool of human donors (malaria-infected and uninfected, not separated). The chain recombines TRDV1 with TRDJ1; D gene uncertain. No J gene is reported in TCRdb; it was inferred here by comparing the DNA with germline. Sequencing used gamma-delta T cells from blood. The CDR3 loop is CALGFLHVRYKLIF. Here the CDR3 DNA reads TGTGCTCTTGGGTTTCTCCACGTTAGGTATAAACTCATCTTT.